The 17 T cell receptor beta chains below come from one sample, sequenced in a study of OX40 agonist ivuxolimab in advanced cancers. TCRdb keeps only in-frame clones here, not all; method: immunoSEQ multiplex PCR. Of approximately 110,000 clones listed, roughly 90% are singletons. This specimen consisted of CD4+ or CD8+ T cells sorted from blood, obtained in a trial of the OX40 agonist ivuxolimab. The receptors shown here come from an adult with an advanced solid tumor such as melanoma, head and neck, liver or kidney cancer.

The V gene is TRBV18, the J gene TRBJ2-7, with D perhaps TRBD1 (7 bases). This CDR3 region has 15 residues. Trimming removed 1 base from V and 2 bases from J, with 12 bases in between. Looked up from germline, CDR1 is KGHSH and CDR2 is LQKENI. The CDR3 protein is CASSPQEGQTYEQYF. CDR3 sequence (DNA): TGTGCCAGCTCACCACAGGAGGGACAGACCTACGAGCAGTACTTC.

This clone was detected only once. The V call is TRBV19, the J call TRBJ2-7, with TRBD1 matching 7 bases. Germline trimming cut 7 bases from V and 7 bases from J; bases unmatched to any gene: 10. This CDR3 comprises 13 residues. CDR1 is LNHDA and CDR2 is SQIVND in the germline V gene (reference sequence). CDR3 region: CASTPGTVGEQYF. DNA of the CDR3: TGTGCCAGTACCCCAGGGACAGTGGGGGAGCAGTACTTC.

The chain has TRBV7-2 and TRBJ1-1; unclear D gene. Germline V gene sequence: CDR1 SGHTA, CDR2 FQGNSA. The CDR3 spans 13 residues. V was clipped by 2 bases and J by 1 base, with 5 bases between them. CDR3 in amino acids: CASSLLANTEAFF. Here the CDR3 DNA reads TGTGCCAGCAGCTTATTAGCGAACACTGAAGCTTTCTTT.

The CDR3 region is CASSSSGTGRYNEQFF. DNA for the CDR3: TGTGCCAGCAGTTCTTCCGGGACAGGGCGATACAATGAGCAGTTCTTC. V is TRBV6-5 and J is TRBJ2-1, with TRBD1 identical over 9 bases. From germline, CDR1 is MNHEY and CDR2 SVGAGI. The CDR3 is 16 residues long. J lost 4 bases, V lost 4 bases, and 8 bases had no gene match.

J is TRBJ2-1 and V is TRBV10-3; 9 nucleotides match TRBD2. Germline CDR1 reads ENHRY; CDR2 reads SYGVKD. V shed 5 bases, J shed 0 bases, and the junction held 5 bases outside the gene matches. This CDR3 comprises 16 residues. CDR3 sequence reads: CAISSPGLASYNEQFF. The DNA of the CDR3 is TGTGCCATCAGTTCCCCGGGACTAGCCTCCTACAATGAGCAGTTCTTC.

The chain recombines TRBV28 with TRBJ2-7; possible D gene TRBD2, 7 bases. The CDR3 is made up of 15 amino acids. V was pared by 6 bases and J by 3 bases, with 18 bases between. CDR1 MDHEN and CDR2 SYDVKM come from the germline V gene. The CDR3 sequence: CASSAMVGGGYEQYF. The CDR3, as DNA: TGTGCCAGCAGCGCTATGGTAGGGGGGGGCTACGAGCAGTACTTC.

The chain joins TRBV6-6 to TRBJ2-1, with a weak D call TRBD2 (6 bases). Between the trimmed V and J ends, which lost 5 bases and 8 bases, there was a span of 19 bases. From germline, CDR1 is MNHNY and CDR2 SVGAGI (reference sequence). CDR3 size: 15 residues. The CDR3 DNA sequence: TGTGCCAGCAGTCACGGGGCGGCCGGGGAGGATGAGCAGTTCTTC. Residues: CASSHGAAGEDEQFF.

V and J are TRBV15 and TRBJ1-1; D unclear. Germline-derived CDR1 and CDR2 are LNHNV and YYDKDF (reference sequence). This CDR3 is 15 amino acids long. V lost 1 base and J 0 bases, leaving 9 bases between the germline ends. DNA for the CDR3: TGTGCCACCAGCAGAGTCACCCGGGTGAACACTGAAGCTTTCTTT. Its translation: CATSRVTRVNTEAFF. Supplemented by reference TRBV15 and TRBJ1-1, the full variable domain reads DAMVIQNPRYQVTQFGKPVTLSCSQTLNHNVMYWYQQKSSQAPKLLFHYYDKDFNNEADTPDNFQSRRPNTSFCFLDIRSPGLGDTAMYLCATSRVTRVNTEAFFGQGTRLTVV.

This clone came up once. The chain employs TRBV30 and TRBJ2-2; D ambiguous. V lost 0 bases and J lost 5, with 7 bases in between. Germline CDR1 reads GTSNPN; CDR2 reads SVGIG (reference sequence). The CDR3 runs 13 residues. Here the CDR3 reads CAWSVRETGELFF. CDR3 sequence (DNA): TGTGCCTGGAGTGTACGCGAAACCGGGGAGCTGTTTTTT.

The rearrangement joins TRBV6-1 to TRBJ2-7; D uncertain. Per the germline V gene, CDR1 is MNHNS and CDR2 is SASEGT. The CDR3 extends over 10 amino acids. V dropped 3 bases and J dropped 4 bases, with 1 base sitting between them. Here the CDR3 DNA reads TGTGCCAGCAGTGAGTACGAGCAGTACTTC. Encoded protein: CASSEYEQYF.

This chain links TRBV10-2 with TRBJ1-6; maybe TRBD1 (5 bases). This CDR3 is 14 amino acids long. In germline, CDR1 is WSHSY, CDR2 SAAADI. Trimming pared 6 bases from V and 7 bases from J, leaving 13 bases between. CDR3 sequence: CASRDQGGNSPLHF. For the CDR3, the DNA is TGCGCCAGCAGAGATCAGGGCGGGAATTCACCCCTCCACTTT.

The V and J genes are TRBV27 and TRBJ1-5; D is unclear. The germline gives CDR1 MNHEY, CDR2 SMNVEV (reference sequence). The CDR3 has 14 residues. Trimming shortened V by 2 bases and J by 3 bases, and 8 bases separated the two germline ends. CDR3 protein: CASSLGRINQPQHF. In nucleotides, the CDR3 is TGTGCCAGCAGTTTAGGACGGATCAATCAGCCCCAGCATTTT.

The rearrangement uses TRBV11-2 and TRBJ1-2, with unresolved D. Trimming removed 1 base at V and 4 bases at J, with 10 bases between. CDR1 is SGHAT and CDR2 is FQNNGV in the germline V gene. The CDR3 totals 14 residues. For the CDR3, the DNA is TGTGCCAGCAGCTTAGCGGTGGATTCCTATGGCTACACCTTC. Its translation is CASSLAVDSYGYTF.

In this sample, this clone turned up once. The chain combines TRBV27 with TRBJ2-3, with a weak D call TRBD2 (7 bases). CDR3 length: 15 residues. Trimming removed 3 bases at V and 6 bases at J, with 16 bases between. Germline-derived CDR1 and CDR2 are MNHEY and SMNVEV (reference sequence). CDR3 in DNA: TGTGCCAGCAGTTTGGGAGGGGGTCCGTGGGATACGCAGTATTTT. Its translation is CASSLGGGPWDTQYF.

The chain joins TRBV7-8 to TRBJ1-4; no clear D. Germline CDR1 reads SGHVS; CDR2 reads FQNEAQ. V was cut by 4 bases and J by 0 bases, with 9 bases left in between. CDR3 length: 15 residues. CDR3 residues: CASSSYIATNEKLFF. DNA of the CDR3: TGTGCCAGCAGCTCATACATAGCAACTAATGAAAAACTGTTTTTT.

This clone has only a few counts. V gene TRBV19 combines with J gene TRBJ1-5; D unresolved. V lost 1 base and J 6 bases, leaving 10 bases between the germline ends. The germline CDR1 and CDR2 sequences are LNHDA and SQIVND (reference sequence). There are 14 residues in the CDR3. As DNA, the CDR3 is TGTGCCAGTAGTATAGGGGCTGCACCTCAGCCCCAGCATTTT. Its translation is CASSIGAAPQPQHF. Filled out from reference TRBV19 and TRBJ1-5, the complete variable domain reads DGGITQSPKYLFRKEGQNVTLSCEQNLNHDAMYWYRQDPGQGLRLIYYSQIVNDFQKGDIAEGYSVSREKKESFPLTVTSAQKNPTAFYLCASSIGAAPQPQHFGDGTRLSIL.

This chain links TRBV28 with TRBJ1-2, with D unclear. The ends were cut back, 3 bases at V and 7 bases at J, with 18 bases in the middle. Per the germline V gene, CDR1 is MDHEN and CDR2 is SYDVKM. CDR3 length equals 15 residues. This CDR3 is CASSFPTRAAGGYTF. As DNA, the CDR3 is TGTGCCAGCAGTTTCCCGACAAGGGCCGCAGGTGGCTACACCTTC.